Listed below are T cell receptor beta chains from one sample, sequenced in a study of post-analysis software for immune sequencing data. TCRdb processed the PCR reads anew with MiXCR; each CDR3 protein has one entry. The data show about 560,000 distinct CDR3 sequences, with roughly 47% seen just once and around 1.7% held by the top ten. The sequenced sample was blood. These receptors all come from a girl aged 5-17 years with multiple sclerosis. CDR3s include the opening cysteine and the closing phenylalanine or tryptophan. Fields, in order: V gene, D gene, CDR3 length, J gene, clone size, CDR3 protein, CDR3 DNA. A D gene is named only where the DNA matches it firmly. The size entry is marked missing in some rows and otherwise reads once, few, many or a size class.

TRBV29-1	-	12	TRBJ1-5	-	CSVGGVNQPQHF	TGCAGCGTTGGCGGGGTAAATCAGCCCCAGCATTTT
TRBV5-1	TRBD1	15	TRBJ1-1	-	CASSPDRVGDTEAFF	TGCGCCAGCAGCCCCGACAGGGTAGGAGACACTGAAGCTTTCTTT
TRBV12-3/TRBV12-4	TRBD1	15	TRBJ2-7	-	CASSLSGTGDDEQYF	TGTGCCAGCAGTCTATCCGGGACAGGGGACGACGAGCAGTACTTC
TRBV4-1	TRBD2	15	TRBJ2-1	-	CASSYGLAASNEQFF	TGCGCCAGCAGCTACGGACTAGCGGCGTCCAATGAGCAGTTCTTC
TRBV7-2	TRBD1	13	TRBJ1-5	-	CASSGQVTQPQHF	TGTGCCAGCAGTGGACAGGTGACTCAGCCCCAGCATTTT
TRBV12-3/TRBV12-4	-	14	TRBJ2-5	-	CASTKEVREETQYF	TGTGCCAGCACCAAAGAGGTCCGAGAAGAGACCCAGTACTTC
TRBV12-3/TRBV12-4	TRBD1	14	TRBJ1-1	few	CASIQTGLGTEAFF	TGTGCCAGCATCCAGACAGGGTTGGGCACTGAAGCTTTCTTT
TRBV12-3/TRBV12-4	-	16	TRBJ2-7	few	CASSLGRGDSTYEQYF	TGTGCCAGCAGTTTAGGCCGCGGGGACAGCACCTACGAGCAGTACTTC
TRBV20-1	TRBD1	13	TRBJ1-2	-	CSAREETGTGYTF	TGCAGTGCTAGAGAAGAGACAGGGACTGGCTACACCTTC
TRBV27	TRBD2	12	TRBJ2-1	-	CASSTSGTDEFF	TGTGCCAGCAGTACCAGCGGGACGGACGAGTTCTTC
TRBV4-1	-	15	TRBJ1-2	-	CASSPGPAENYGYTF	TGCGCCAGCAGCCCGGGGCCGGCGGAGAACTATGGCTACACCTTC
TRBV12-3/TRBV12-4	-	13	TRBJ1-1	-	CASSPTGNAEAFF	TGTGCCAGCAGCCCAACGGGGAACGCTGAAGCTTTCTTT
TRBV7-2	-	13	TRBJ1-2	-	CASSPHRGGIATF	TGTGCCAGCAGCCCACACCGGGGCGGAATTGCCACCTTC
TRBV20-1	TRBD2	13	TRBJ2-5	-	CSAEAGGMGTQYF	TGCAGTGCTGAGGCGGGGGGGATGGGGACCCAGTACTTC
TRBV6-6	-	13	TRBJ2-7	few	CASTPGRSYEQYF	TGTGCCAGCACTCCGGGAAGGTCCTACGAGCAGTACTTC
TRBV5-5	-	14	TRBJ2-1	-	CASSLGSPYNEQFF	TGTGCCAGCAGCTTGGGGTCTCCATACAATGAGCAGTTCTTC
TRBV12-3/TRBV12-4	-	13	TRBJ2-1	-	CASSSALLDEQFF	TGTGCCAGCAGTTCCGCCCTATTGGATGAGCAGTTCTTC
TRBV7-9	-	16	TRBJ2-5	few	CASTETGQEGKETQYF	TGTGCCAGCACCGAGACCGGGCAGGAGGGCAAAGAGACCCAGTACTTC
TRBV5-1	TRBD2	15	TRBJ2-7	-	CASSFLTSGGYEQYF	TGCGCCAGCAGCTTTTTGACTAGCGGGGGATACGAGCAGTACTTC
TRBV5-1	TRBD1	14	TRBJ1-2	-	CASSPTGQNYGYTF	TGCGCCAGCAGCCCCACGGGACAGAACTATGGCTACACCTTC
TRBV20-1	TRBD1	16	TRBJ2-5	-	CSARPWTGEIQETQYF	TGCAGTGCTAGACCTTGGACAGGCGAGATCCAAGAGACCCAGTACTTC
TRBV5-1	TRBD2	15	TRBJ2-1	-	CASSPGTGGDNEQFF	TGCGCCAGCAGCCCGGGAACGGGGGGGGACAATGAGCAGTTCTTC
TRBV20-1	TRBD2	13	TRBJ2-1	few	CSAGLDRRGEQFF	TGCAGTGCTGGACTAGATCGCCGGGGGGAGCAGTTCTTC
TRBV5-1	-	15	TRBJ2-5	-	CASRGWGSHQETQYF	TGCGCCAGCAGGGGCTGGGGCAGCCACCAAGAGACCCAGTACTTC
TRBV12-3/TRBV12-4	-	14	TRBJ1-5	-	CASSLDPLNQPQHF	TGTGCCAGCAGTTTAGACCCCCTAAATCAGCCCCAGCATTTT
TRBV5-1	TRBD2	15	TRBJ2-1	-	CASSFTSGGTNEQFF	TGCGCCAGCAGCTTCACTAGCGGGGGGACCAATGAGCAGTTCTTC
TRBV2	TRBD1	14	TRBJ2-4	few	CASSETGTDGIQYF	TGTGCCAGCAGTGAGACCGGGACAGATGGCATTCAGTACTTC
TRBV27	TRBD1	15	TRBJ1-2	-	CASSYGTGARYGYTF	TGTGCCAGCAGTTACGGGACAGGGGCGCGGTATGGCTACACCTTC
TRBV24-1	TRBD1	20	TRBJ2-6	few	CATSDFVRGRPSSGANVLTF	TGTGCCACCAGTGATTTCGTTAGGGGGCGACCAAGCTCTGGGGCCAACGTCCTGACTTTC
TRBV7-2	TRBD1	15	TRBJ1-6	-	CASSPTTGVGSPLHF	TGTGCCAGCAGCCCGACGACAGGGGTTGGTTCACCCCTCCACTTT
TRBV5-1	TRBD1	15	TRBJ1-5	-	CASSLGGQFNQPQHF	TGCGCCAGCAGCTTGGGGGGACAGTTCAATCAGCCCCAGCATTTT
TRBV28	-	14	TRBJ2-1	-	CASSRGTAFNEQFF	TGTGCCAGCAGTCGCGGGACAGCCTTTAATGAGCAGTTCTTC
TRBV7-9	-	13	TRBJ2-1	few	CASSLVGDFEQFF	TGTGCCAGCAGCTTAGTTGGAGACTTTGAGCAGTTCTTC
TRBV10-3	-	14	TRBJ1-2	few	CATTDGRSNYGYTF	TGTGCCACAACGGACGGAAGAAGTAACTATGGCTACACCTTC
TRBV29-1	TRBD1	14	TRBJ2-7	-	CSVEDGQGGYEQYF	TGCAGCGTTGAAGACGGACAGGGAGGCTACGAGCAGTACTTC
TRBV5-1	TRBD2	16	TRBJ2-3	few	CASSGIAGGITDTQYF	TGCGCCAGCAGCGGGATAGCGGGGGGGATCACAGATACGCAGTATTTT
TRBV24-1	-	13	TRBJ1-2	-	CATSDGHFYGYTF	TGTGCCACCAGTGACGGACACTTCTATGGCTACACCTTC
TRBV12-3/TRBV12-4	-	14	TRBJ1-5	few	CASSLSGINQPQHF	TGTGCCAGCAGTTTATCGGGGATTAATCAGCCCCAGCATTTT
TRBV6-5	-	14	TRBJ1-2	-	CASSYRDPSHGYTF	TGTGCCAGCAGTTACCGGGACCCCAGTCATGGCTACACCTTC
TRBV5-6	-	15	TRBJ1-1	-	CASSFQGGSVTEAFF	TGTGCCAGCAGCTTCCAGGGTGGCTCGGTGACTGAAGCTTTCTTT
TRBV10-3	TRBD2	15	TRBJ2-1	few	CAISDRAGGGNEQFF	TGTGCCATCAGTGACAGAGCGGGAGGAGGAAATGAGCAGTTCTTC
TRBV5-1	TRBD1	15	TRBJ2-7	-	CASSPLGQGPYEQYF	TGCGCCAGCAGCCCCTTGGGACAGGGTCCCTACGAGCAGTACTTC
TRBV7-9	-	17	TRBJ2-7	few	CASSLKIGRSNSYEQYF	TGTGCCAGCAGCTTAAAGATTGGGAGGTCCAACTCCTACGAGCAGTACTTC
TRBV11-2	-	15	TRBJ1-6	few	CASSSQAGLSSPLHF	TGTGCCAGCAGCTCTCAGGCAGGACTTTCTTCACCCCTCCACTTT
TRBV25-1	TRBD1	16	TRBJ1-2	-	CASSEFRTGVNYGYTF	TGTGCCAGCAGTGAATTTCGGACAGGGGTCAACTATGGCTACACCTTC
TRBV10-3	TRBD2	13	TRBJ2-1	few	CAISESNGDYEFF	TGTGCCATCAGTGAGTCGAATGGGGACTACGAGTTCTTC
TRBV7-9	-	14	TRBJ2-1	-	CASSSQDRGNEQFF	TGTGCCAGCAGCTCACAGGACAGAGGGAATGAGCAGTTCTTC
TRBV12-3/TRBV12-4	TRBD2	22	TRBJ2-3	once	CASSLEVAASGRGIPSTDTQYF	TGTGCCAGCAGTTTAGAGGTTGCGGCTAGCGGGAGGGGGATACCTAGCACAGATACGCAGTATTTT
TRBV5-1	-	12	TRBJ2-7	-	CASSIENYEQYF	TGCGCCAGCAGCATAGAAAACTACGAGCAGTACTTC
TRBV15	TRBD1	17	TRBJ1-5	-	CATSRDLRQGGNQPQHF	TGTGCCACCAGCAGAGATCTTCGACAGGGAGGCAATCAGCCCCAGCATTTT
TRBV6-5	-	17	TRBJ2-3	-	CASSSFPTGSGTDTQYF	TGTGCCAGCAGTTCCTTTCCTACAGGGTCGGGCACAGATACGCAGTATTTT
TRBV18	-	12	TRBJ2-1	few	CASSPPSSEQFF	TGTGCCAGCTCACCACCTAGCAGTGAGCAGTTCTTC
TRBV4-1	TRBD1	16	TRBJ1-2	-	CASSQDFSGTGYGYTF	TGCGCCAGCAGCCAAGACTTCTCCGGGACAGGCTATGGCTACACCTTC
TRBV20-1	TRBD2	15	TRBJ2-1	few	CSTTPGTRSYNEQFF	TGCAGTACAACTCCCGGGACTAGGAGTTACAATGAGCAGTTCTTC
TRBV6-4	-	12	TRBJ1-1	-	CASYETQTEAFF	TGTGCCAGCTACGAGACCCAAACTGAAGCTTTCTTT
TRBV5-6	TRBD1	16	TRBJ2-2	-	CAGSPRGRGRTGELFF	TGTGCCGGCAGCCCCAGAGGCAGGGGGCGGACCGGGGAGCTGTTTTTT
TRBV7-9	-	14	TRBJ2-7	few	CASSLWDISYEQYF	TGTGCCAGCAGCTTGTGGGACATCTCCTACGAGCAGTACTTC
TRBV10-2	-	17	TRBJ2-7	few	CASSESIVASSSYEQYF	TGCGCCAGCAGTGAGTCTATCGTAGCGTCGAGCTCCTACGAGCAGTACTTC